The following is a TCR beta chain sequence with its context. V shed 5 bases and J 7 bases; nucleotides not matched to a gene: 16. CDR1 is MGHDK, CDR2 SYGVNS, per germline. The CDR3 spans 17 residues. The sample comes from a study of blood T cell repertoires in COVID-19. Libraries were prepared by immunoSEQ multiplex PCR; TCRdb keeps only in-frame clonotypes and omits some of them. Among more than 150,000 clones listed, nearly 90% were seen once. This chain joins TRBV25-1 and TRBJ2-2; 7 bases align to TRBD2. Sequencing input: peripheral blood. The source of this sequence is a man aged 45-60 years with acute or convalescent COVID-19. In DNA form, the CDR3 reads TGTGCCAGCAGTCCACTCGGGGGAGGCACGGGGGGCGGGGAGCTGTTTTTT. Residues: CASSPLGGGTGGGELFF. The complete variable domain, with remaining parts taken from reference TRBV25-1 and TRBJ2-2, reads EADIYQTPRYLVIGTGKKITLECSQTMGHDKMYWYQQDPGMELHLIHYSYGVNSTEKGDLSSESTVSRIRTEHFPLTLESARPSHTSQYLCASSPLGGGTGGGELFFGEGSRLTVL.